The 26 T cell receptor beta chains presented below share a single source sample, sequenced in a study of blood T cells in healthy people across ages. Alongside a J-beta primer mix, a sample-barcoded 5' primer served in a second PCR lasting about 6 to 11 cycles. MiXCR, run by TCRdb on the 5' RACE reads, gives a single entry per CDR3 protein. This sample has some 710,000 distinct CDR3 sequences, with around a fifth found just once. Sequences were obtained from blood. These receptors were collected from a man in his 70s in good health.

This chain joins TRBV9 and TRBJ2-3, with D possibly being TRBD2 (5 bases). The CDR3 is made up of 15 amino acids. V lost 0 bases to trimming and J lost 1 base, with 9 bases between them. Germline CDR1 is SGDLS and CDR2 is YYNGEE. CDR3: CASSVEVGGTDTQYF. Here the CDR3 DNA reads TGTGCCAGCAGCGTAGAGGTCGGGGGCACAGATACGCAGTATTTT.

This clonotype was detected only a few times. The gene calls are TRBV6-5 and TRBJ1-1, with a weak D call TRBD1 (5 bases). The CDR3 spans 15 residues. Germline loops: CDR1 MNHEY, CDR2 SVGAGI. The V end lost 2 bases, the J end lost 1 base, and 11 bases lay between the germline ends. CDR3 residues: CASSYTGRANTEAFF. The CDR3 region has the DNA TGTGCCAGCAGTTACACGGGCAGGGCGAACACTGAAGCTTTCTTT.

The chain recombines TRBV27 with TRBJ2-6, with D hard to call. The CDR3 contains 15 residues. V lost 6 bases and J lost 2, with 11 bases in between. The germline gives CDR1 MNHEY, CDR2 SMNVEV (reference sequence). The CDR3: CASRFGSTGANVLTF. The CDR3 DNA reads TGTGCCAGCAGGTTCGGCTCCACTGGGGCCAACGTCCTGACTTTC. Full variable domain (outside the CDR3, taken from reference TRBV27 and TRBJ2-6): EAQVTQNPRYLITVTGKKLTVTCSQNMNHEYMSWYRQDPGLGLRQIYYSMNVEVTDKGDVPEGYKVSRKEKRNFPLILESPSPNQTSLYFCASRFGSTGANVLTFGAGSRLTVL.

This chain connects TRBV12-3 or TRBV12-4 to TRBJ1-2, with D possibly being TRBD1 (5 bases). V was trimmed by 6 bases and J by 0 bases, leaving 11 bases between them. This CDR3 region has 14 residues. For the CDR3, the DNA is TGTGCCAGCAGCAGGGAAATCACTAACTATGGCTACACCTTC. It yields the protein CASSREITNYGYTF.

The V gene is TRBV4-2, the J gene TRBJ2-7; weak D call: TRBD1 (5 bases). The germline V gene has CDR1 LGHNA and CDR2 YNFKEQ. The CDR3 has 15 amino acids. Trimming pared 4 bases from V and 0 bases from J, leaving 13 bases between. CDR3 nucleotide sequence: TGTGCCAGCAGCCCGGTAGGGGCGAACTCCTACGAGCAGTACTTC. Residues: CASSPVGANSYEQYF.

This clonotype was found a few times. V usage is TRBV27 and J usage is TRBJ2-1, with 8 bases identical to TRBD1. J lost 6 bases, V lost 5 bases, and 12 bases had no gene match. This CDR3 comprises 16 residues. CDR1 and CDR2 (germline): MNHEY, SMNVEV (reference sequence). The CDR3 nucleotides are TGTGCCAGCAGTAGGATAGGACAGGGCGGAAGCAATGAGCAGTTCTTC. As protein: CASSRIGQGGSNEQFF.

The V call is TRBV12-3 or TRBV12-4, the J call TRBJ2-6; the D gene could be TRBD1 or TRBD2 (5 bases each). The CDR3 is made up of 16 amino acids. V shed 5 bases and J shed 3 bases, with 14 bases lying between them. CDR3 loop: CASSDWGYGGANVLTF. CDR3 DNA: TGTGCCAGCAGTGACTGGGGGTATGGTGGGGCCAACGTCCTGACTTTC.

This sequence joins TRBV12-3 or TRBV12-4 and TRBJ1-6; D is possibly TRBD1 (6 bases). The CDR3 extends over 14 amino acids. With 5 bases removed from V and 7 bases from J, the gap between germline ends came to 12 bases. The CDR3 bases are TGTGCCAGCAGTCCCTCCACAGGGAATTCACCCCTCCACTTT. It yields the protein CASSPSTGNSPLHF.

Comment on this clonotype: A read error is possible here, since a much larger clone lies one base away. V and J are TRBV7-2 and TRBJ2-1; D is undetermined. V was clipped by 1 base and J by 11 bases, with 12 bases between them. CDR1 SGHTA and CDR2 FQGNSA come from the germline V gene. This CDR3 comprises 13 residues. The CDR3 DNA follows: TGTGCCAGCAGCTTAGGAGCACGGGTCAAGCAGTTCTTC. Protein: CASSLGARVKQFF.

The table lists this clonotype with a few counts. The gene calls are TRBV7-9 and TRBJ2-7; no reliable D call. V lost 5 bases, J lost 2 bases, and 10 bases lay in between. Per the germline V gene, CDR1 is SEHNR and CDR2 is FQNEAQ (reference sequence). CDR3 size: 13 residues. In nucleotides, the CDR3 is TGTGCCAGCAGCCTCAAAGGGACCTACGAGCAGTACTTC. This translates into CASSLKGTYEQYF. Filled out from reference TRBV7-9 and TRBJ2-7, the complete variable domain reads DTGVSQNPRHKITKRGQNVTFRCDPISEHNRLYWYRQTLGQGPEFLTYFQNEAQLEKSRLLSDRFSAERPKGSFSTLEIQRTEQGDSAMYLCASSLKGTYEQYFGPGTRLTVT.

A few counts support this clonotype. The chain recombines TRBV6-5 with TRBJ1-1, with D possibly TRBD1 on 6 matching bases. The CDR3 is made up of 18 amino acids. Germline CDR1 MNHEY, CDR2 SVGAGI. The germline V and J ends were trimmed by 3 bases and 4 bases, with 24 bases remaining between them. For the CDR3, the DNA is TGTGCCAGCAGTTATGAGACCCCCGACAGGAGCTCTGGCACTGAAGCTTTCTTT. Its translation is CASSYETPDRSSGTEAFF.

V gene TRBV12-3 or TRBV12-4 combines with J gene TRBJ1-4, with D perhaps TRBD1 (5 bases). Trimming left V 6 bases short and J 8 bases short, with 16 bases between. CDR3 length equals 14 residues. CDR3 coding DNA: TGTGCCAGCAGAACCGGGACGGCCTTAGAAAAACTGTTTTTT. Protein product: CASRTGTALEKLFF.

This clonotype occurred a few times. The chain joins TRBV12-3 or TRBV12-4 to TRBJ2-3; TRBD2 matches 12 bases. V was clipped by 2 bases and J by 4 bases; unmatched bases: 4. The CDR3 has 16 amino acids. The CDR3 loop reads CASSLLAGGQADTQYF. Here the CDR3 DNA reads TGTGCCAGCAGTTTACTAGCGGGGGGGCAGGCAGATACGCAGTATTTT.

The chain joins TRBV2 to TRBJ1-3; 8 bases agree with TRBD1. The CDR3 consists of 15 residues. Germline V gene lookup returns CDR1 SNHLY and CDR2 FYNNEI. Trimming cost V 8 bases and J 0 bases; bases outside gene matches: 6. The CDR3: CASRRQGSSGNTIYF. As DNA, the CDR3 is TGTGCCAGCCGTAGACAGGGGAGCTCTGGAAACACCATATATTTT.

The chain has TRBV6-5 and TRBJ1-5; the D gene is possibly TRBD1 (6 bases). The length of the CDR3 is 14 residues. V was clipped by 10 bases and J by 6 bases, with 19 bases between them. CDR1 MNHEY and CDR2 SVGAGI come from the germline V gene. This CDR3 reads CATQPRGRSQPQHF. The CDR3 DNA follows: TGTGCCACCCAACCGCGGGGGCGTAGTCAGCCCCAGCATTTT.

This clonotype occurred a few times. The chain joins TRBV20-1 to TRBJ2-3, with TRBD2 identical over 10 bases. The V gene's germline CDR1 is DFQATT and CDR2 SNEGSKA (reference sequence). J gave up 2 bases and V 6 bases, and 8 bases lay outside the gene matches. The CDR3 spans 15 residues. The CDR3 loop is CSADPTSGATDTQYF. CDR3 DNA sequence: TGCAGTGCGGACCCAACTAGCGGGGCCACAGATACGCAGTATTTT.

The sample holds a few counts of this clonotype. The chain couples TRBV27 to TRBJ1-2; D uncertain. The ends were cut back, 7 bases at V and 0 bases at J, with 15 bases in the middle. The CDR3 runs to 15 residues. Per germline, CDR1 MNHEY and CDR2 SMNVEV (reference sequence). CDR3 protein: CASTGRVDANYGYTF. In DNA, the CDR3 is TGTGCCAGCACCGGACGGGTCGACGCTAACTATGGCTACACCTTC.

The CDR3 loop is CASSKGLHSNQPQHF. CDR3 bases: TGTGCCAGTAGTAAGGGACTCCATAGCAATCAGCCCCAGCATTTT. V is TRBV19 and J is TRBJ1-5; tentatively, D is TRBD1 (5 bases). The CDR3 has 15 residues. Trimming shortened V by 4 bases and J by 0 bases, and 10 bases separated the two germline ends. Germline loops: CDR1 LNHDA, CDR2 SQIVND (reference sequence).

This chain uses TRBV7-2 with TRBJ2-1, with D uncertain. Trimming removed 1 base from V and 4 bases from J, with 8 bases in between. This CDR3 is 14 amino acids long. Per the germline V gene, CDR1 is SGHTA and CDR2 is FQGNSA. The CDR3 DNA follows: TGTGCCAGCAGCTTAGACACTGGTTACAATGAGCAGTTCTTC. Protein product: CASSLDTGYNEQFF.

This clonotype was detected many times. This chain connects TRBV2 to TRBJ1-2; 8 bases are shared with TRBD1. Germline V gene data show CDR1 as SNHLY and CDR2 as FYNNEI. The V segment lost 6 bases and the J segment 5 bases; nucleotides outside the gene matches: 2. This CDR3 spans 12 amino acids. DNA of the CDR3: TGTGCCAGCAGACAGGGGGGGTATGGCTACACCTTC. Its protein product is CASRQGGYGYTF.

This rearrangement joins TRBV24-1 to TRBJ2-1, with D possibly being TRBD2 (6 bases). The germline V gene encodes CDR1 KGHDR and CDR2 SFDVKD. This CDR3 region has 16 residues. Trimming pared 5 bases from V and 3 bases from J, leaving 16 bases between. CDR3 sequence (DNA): TGTGCCACCAGTGCCCCCGGGAGTTATCACTACAATGAGCAGTTCTTC. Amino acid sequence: CATSAPGSYHYNEQFF.

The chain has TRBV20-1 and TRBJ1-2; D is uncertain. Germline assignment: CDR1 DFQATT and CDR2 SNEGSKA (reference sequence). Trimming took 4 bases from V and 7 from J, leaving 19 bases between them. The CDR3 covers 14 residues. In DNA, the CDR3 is TGCAGTGCTACACTCTACACTGGGTCGGGTGGCTACACCTTC. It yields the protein CSATLYTGSGGYTF.

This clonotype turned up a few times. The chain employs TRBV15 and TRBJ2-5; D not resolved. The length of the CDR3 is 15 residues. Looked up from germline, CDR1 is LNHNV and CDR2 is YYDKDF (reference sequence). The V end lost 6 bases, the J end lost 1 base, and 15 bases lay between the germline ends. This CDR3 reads CATSPRWGTQETQYF. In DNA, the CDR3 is TGTGCCACCAGTCCTCGTTGGGGAACCCAAGAGACCCAGTACTTC.

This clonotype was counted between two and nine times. CDR3 residues: CASSSLLAGAVETQYF. CDR3 DNA: TGTGCCAGCAGTTCGTTACTAGCGGGGGCAGTTGAGACCCAGTACTTC. V and J are TRBV28 and TRBJ2-5; TRBD2 matches 11 bases. After removal of 4 bases from V and 5 bases from J, the junction contained 9 bases not matched to a gene. This CDR3 has 16 residues. Looked up from germline, CDR1 is MDHEN and CDR2 is SYDVKM.

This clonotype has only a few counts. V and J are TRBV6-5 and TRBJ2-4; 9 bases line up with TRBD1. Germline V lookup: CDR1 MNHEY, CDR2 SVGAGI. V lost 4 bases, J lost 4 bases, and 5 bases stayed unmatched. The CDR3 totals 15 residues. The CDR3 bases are TGTGCCAGCAGTTTACGGACAGGGGCAAAAAACATTCAGTACTTC. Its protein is CASSLRTGAKNIQYF.

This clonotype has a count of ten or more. The CDR3, as DNA: TGTGCCAGCAGCTTATATGGCGGGCTGGAGTACGAGCAGTACGTC. Translation: CASSLYGGLEYEQYV. The V gene is TRBV7-2, the J gene TRBJ2-7; possibly TRBD2 for D (5 bases). The V gene's germline CDR1 is SGHTA and CDR2 FQGNSA. The CDR3 covers 15 residues. Trimming removed 2 bases from V and 4 bases from J, with 15 bases in between.